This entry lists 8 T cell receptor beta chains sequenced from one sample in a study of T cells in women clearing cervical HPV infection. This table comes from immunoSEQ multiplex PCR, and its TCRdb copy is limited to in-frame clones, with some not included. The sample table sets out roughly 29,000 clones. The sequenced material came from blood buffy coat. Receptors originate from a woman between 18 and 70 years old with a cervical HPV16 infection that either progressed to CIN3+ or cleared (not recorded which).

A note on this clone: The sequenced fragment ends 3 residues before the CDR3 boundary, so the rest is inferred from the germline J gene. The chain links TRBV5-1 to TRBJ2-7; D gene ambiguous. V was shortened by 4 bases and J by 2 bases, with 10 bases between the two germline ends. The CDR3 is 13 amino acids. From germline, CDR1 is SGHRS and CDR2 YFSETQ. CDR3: CASSQAETYEQYF. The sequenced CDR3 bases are TGCGCCAGCAGCCAAGCTGAAACCTACGAG.

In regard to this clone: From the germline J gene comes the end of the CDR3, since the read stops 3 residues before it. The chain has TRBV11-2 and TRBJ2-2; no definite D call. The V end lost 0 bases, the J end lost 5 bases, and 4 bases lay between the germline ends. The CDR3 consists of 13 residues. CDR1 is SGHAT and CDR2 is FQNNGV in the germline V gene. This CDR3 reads CASSLDRTGELFF. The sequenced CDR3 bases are TGTGCCAGCAGCTTAGACCGTACCGGGGAG.

The CDR3 bases that were read are TGTGCCAGCAGCTCCAAAAGGGACTCTCAAGAGACC. Translating gives CASSSKRDSQET. The whole CDR3 is CASSSKRDSQETQYF. This chain connects TRBV5-4 to TRBJ2-5; D is perhaps TRBD2 (6 bases). The read terminates 3 residues ahead of where the CDR3 ends, so the germline J gene completes it. CDR3 length equals 15 residues. Germline-derived CDR1 and CDR2 are SGHNT and YYREEE (reference sequence). V was cut by 3 bases and J by 2 bases, with 14 bases left in between.

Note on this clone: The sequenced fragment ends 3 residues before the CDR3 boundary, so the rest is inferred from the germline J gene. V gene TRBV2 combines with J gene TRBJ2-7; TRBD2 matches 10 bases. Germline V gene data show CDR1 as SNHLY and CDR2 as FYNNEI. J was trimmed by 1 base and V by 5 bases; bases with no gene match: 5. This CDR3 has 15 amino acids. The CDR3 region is CASSLERGGSYEQYF. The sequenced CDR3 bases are TGTGCCAGCAGTCTAGAGCGGGGGGGATCCTACGAG.

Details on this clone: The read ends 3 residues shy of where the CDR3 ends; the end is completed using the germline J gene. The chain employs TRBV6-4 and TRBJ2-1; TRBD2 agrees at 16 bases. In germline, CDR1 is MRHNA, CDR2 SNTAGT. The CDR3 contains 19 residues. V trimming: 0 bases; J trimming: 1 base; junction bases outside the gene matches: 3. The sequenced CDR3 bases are TGTGCCAGCAGTGACTCCACGGGACTAGCGGGAGGGTCCTACAATGAG. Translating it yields CASSDSTGLAGGSYNE. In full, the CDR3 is CASSDSTGLAGGSYNEQFF.

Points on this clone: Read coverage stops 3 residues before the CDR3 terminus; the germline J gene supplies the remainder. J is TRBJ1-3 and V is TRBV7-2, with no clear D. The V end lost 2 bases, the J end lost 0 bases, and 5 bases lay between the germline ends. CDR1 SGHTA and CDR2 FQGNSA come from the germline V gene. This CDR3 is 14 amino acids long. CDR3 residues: CASSLTDSGNTIYF. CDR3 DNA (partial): TGTGCCAGCAGCTTAACAGACTCTGGAAACACC.

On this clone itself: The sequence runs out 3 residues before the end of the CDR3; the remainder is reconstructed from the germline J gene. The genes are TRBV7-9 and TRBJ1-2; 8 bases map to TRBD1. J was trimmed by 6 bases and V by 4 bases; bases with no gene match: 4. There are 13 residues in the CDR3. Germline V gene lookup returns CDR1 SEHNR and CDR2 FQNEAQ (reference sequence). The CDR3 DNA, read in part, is TGTGCCAGCAGCTACGGACAGGGCAATGGC. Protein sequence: CASSYGQGNG. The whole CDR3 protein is CASSYGQGNGYTF.

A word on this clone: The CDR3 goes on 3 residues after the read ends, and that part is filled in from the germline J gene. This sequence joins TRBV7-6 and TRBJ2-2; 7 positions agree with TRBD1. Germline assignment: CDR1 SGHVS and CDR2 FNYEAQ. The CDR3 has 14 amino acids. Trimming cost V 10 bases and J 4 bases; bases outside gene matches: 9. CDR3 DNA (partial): TGTGCCACCGAAACAGGGGTCGGCACCGGGGAG. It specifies CATETGVGTGE. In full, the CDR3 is CATETGVGTGELFF.